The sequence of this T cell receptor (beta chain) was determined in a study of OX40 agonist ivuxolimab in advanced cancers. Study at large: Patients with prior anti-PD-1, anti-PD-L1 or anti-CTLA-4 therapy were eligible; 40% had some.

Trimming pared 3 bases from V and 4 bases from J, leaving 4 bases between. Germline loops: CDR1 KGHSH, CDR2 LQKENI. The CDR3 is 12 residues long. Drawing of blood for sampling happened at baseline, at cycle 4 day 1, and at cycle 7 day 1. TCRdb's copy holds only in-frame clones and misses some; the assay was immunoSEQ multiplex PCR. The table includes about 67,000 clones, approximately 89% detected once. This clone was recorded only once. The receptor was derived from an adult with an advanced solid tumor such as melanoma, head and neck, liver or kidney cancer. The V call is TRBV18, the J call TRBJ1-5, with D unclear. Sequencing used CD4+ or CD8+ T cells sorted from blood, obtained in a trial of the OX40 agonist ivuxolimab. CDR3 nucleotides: TGTGCCAGCTCACCCTCGAATCAGCCCCAGCATTTT. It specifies CASSPSNQPQHF. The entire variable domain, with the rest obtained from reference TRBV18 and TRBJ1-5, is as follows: NAGVMQNPRHLVRRRGQEARLRCSPMKGHSHVYWYRQLPEEGLKFMVYLQKENIIDESGMPKERFSAEFPKEGPSILRIQQVVRGDSAAYFCASSPSNQPQHFGDGTRLSIL.